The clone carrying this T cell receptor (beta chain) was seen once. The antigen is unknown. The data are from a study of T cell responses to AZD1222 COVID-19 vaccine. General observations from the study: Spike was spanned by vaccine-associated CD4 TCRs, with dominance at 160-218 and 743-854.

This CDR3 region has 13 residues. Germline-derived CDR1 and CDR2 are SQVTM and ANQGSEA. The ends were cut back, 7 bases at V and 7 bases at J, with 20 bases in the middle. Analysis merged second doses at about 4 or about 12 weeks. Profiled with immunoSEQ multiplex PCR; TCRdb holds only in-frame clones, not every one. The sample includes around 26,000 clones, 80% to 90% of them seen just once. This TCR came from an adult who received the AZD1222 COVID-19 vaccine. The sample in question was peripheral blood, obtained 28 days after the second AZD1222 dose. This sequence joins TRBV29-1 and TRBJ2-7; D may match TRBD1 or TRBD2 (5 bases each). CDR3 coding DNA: TGCAGCGCCGCAACACTGGGACCGGGGGAGCAGTACTTC. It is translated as CSAATLGPGEQYF.